This T cell receptor (beta chain) was identified during a study of T cell repertoires in cytomegalovirus infection. The CDR3 is 13 residues long. Germline V gene lookup returns CDR1 SGHNT and CDR2 YYREEE (reference sequence). Trimming stripped 2 bases from V and 5 bases from J, with 10 bases between. TCRdb re-called the reads through MiXCR, storing one row per CDR3 protein. The sample contains a few hundred thousand distinct CDR3 sequences, approximately 15% of which appear only once. This clonotype was observed at least ten times. The chain is built from TRBV5-4 and TRBJ1-2; the D gene is possibly TRBD1 (6 bases). The source material was PBMCs. The sequence was collected from a human donor in good health (CMV status not recorded). Some clones in this sample may be carry-over from other donors' samples. The CDR3, as DNA: TGTGCCAGCAGCTTAGGGACACCGTATGGCTACACCTTC. It codes for CASSLGTPYGYTF. The entire variable domain, with the rest obtained from reference TRBV5-4 and TRBJ1-2, is as follows: ETGVTQSPTHLIKTRGQQVTLRCSSQSGHNTVSWYQQALGQGPQFIFQYYREEENGRGNFPPRFSGLQFPNYSSELNVNALELDDSALYLCASSLGTPYGYTFGSGTRLTVV.